The 16 T cell receptor beta chains below come from one sample, sequenced in a study of OX40 agonist ivuxolimab in advanced cancers. Some clones are missing from TCRdb's copy, which holds only in-frame ones; the method was immunoSEQ multiplex PCR. The sample contains about 76,000 clones, 70% to 90% of which appear only once. The sample here was CD4+ or CD8+ T cells sorted from blood, taken in a trial of the OX40 agonist ivuxolimab. The receptors stem from an adult with an advanced solid tumor such as melanoma, head and neck, liver or kidney cancer.

This clone appeared once. The rearrangement uses TRBV5-1 and TRBJ2-7; D uncertain. Germline V gene data show CDR1 as SGHRS and CDR2 as YFSETQ. CDR3 length equals 12 residues. V shed 0 bases and J shed 6 bases, with 7 bases lying between them. CDR3 in amino acids: CASSLDVGEQYF. DNA for the CDR3: TGCGCCAGCAGCTTGGATGTGGGCGAGCAGTACTTC.

This clone was seen a handful of times. A much larger clone lies one base from this, so it may be a read error. At the DNA level, this CDR3 is encoded by other sequences in the same sample as well. The V gene is TRBV7-9, the J gene TRBJ2-7; 8 bases agree with TRBD1. Germline V gene lookup returns CDR1 SEHNR and CDR2 FQNEAQ (reference sequence). Losses at the gene ends were 5 bases for V and 3 bases for J; bases not matched to a gene: 6. The CDR3 consists of 14 residues. CDR3 amino acids: CASSHRDRNYEQYF. CDR3 coding DNA: TGTGCCAGCAGCCACCGGGACAGGAACTACGAGCAGTACTTC.

The chain combines TRBV4-2 with TRBJ2-6, with D uncertain. Trimming took 4 bases from V and 4 from J, leaving 14 bases between them. This CDR3 is 16 amino acids long. Germline CDR1 LGHNA, CDR2 YNFKEQ. The CDR3 loop reads CASSLFGSAGANVLTF. CDR3 DNA sequence: TGTGCCAGCAGCCTTTTCGGCAGCGCGGGGGCCAACGTCCTGACTTTC.

V is TRBV7-3 and J is TRBJ1-2, with 10 nucleotides matching TRBD1. The CDR3 extends over 13 amino acids. Trimming cost V 3 bases and J 6 bases; bases outside gene matches: 1. The V gene's germline CDR1 is SGHTA and CDR2 FQGTGA. The CDR3 here is CASSFGTGDGYTF. CDR3 coding DNA: TGTGCCAGCAGCTTTGGGACAGGGGATGGCTACACCTTC. The complete variable domain, with remaining parts taken from reference TRBV7-3 and TRBJ1-2, reads GAGVSQTPSNKVTEKGKYVELRCDPISGHTALYWYRQSLGQGPEFLIYFQGTGAADDSGLPNDRFFAVRPEGSVSTLKIQRTERGDSAVYLCASSFGTGDGYTFGSGTRLTVV.

The J gene is TRBJ2-1, the V gene TRBV11-1; D tentatively reads TRBD1 or TRBD2 (5 bases each). The CDR3 extends over 12 amino acids. Deletions cut 7 bases from V and 5 bases from J, with 9 bases between. CDR1 is SGHAT, CDR2 FQDESV, per germline (reference sequence). For the CDR3, the DNA is TGTGCCAGCACCGAGGGGAACAATGAGCAGTTCTTC. Protein product: CASTEGNNEQFF.

The V gene is TRBV29-1, the J gene TRBJ1-1; maybe TRBD1 (5 bases). From germline, CDR1 is SQVTM and CDR2 ANQGSEA. V gave up 1 base and J gave up 3 bases, with 6 bases separating them. The CDR3 spans 12 residues. CDR3 DNA sequence: TGCAGCGTTGAAGGGACACACACTGAAGCTTTCTTT. It encodes CSVEGTHTEAFF.

The chain recombines TRBV6-6 with TRBJ2-5; D remains unclear. Germline CDR1 reads MNHNY; CDR2 reads SVGAGI (reference sequence). The CDR3 spans 15 residues. Trimming took off 6 bases at V and 1 base at J, with 15 bases between the two ends. CDR3 in DNA: TGTGCCAGCAGACAGACTTCGACCTCCCAAGAGACCCAGTACTTC. Protein: CASRQTSTSQETQYF.

J is TRBJ2-5 and V is TRBV6-5, with D possibly called TRBD1 or TRBD2 (7 bases each). Germline lookup yields CDR1 MNHEY and CDR2 SVGAGI. V was cut by 5 bases and J by 5 bases, with 18 bases left in between. The CDR3 is made up of 15 amino acids. CDR3 sequence reads: CASSIGGGEGETQYF. As DNA, the CDR3 is TGTGCCAGCAGTATAGGGGGCGGGGAGGGGGAGACCCAGTACTTC.

J is TRBJ2-7 and V is TRBV29-1; maybe TRBD1 (5 bases). V gave up 3 bases and J gave up 4 bases, with 13 bases separating them. CDR1 is SQVTM, CDR2 ANQGSEA, per germline. This CDR3 has 13 residues. CDR3 bases: TGCAGCGTTGAGACGCACGGACAATACGAGCAGTACTTC. Its protein is CSVETHGQYEQYF.

The rearrangement uses TRBV11-3 and TRBJ2-1; TRBD2 matches 8 bases. The CDR3 consists of 20 residues. Per the germline V gene, CDR1 is SGHNT and CDR2 is YENEEA. V lost 1 base and J lost 9; bases outside the gene matches: 23. DNA for the CDR3: TGTGCCAGCAGCTTAGTAGCCCGGGCGGGGGGCGCGAGGGAGGGTGGTGAGCAGTTCTTC. As protein: CASSLVARAGGAREGGEQFF.

The V gene is TRBV9, the J gene TRBJ2-5; 7 positions match TRBD2. This CDR3 is built from 15 residues. Germline trimming cut 4 bases from V and 5 bases from J; bases unmatched to any gene: 11. In germline, CDR1 is SGDLS, CDR2 YYNGEE. The CDR3 coding sequence is TGTGCCAGCAGCCGGGCGGGGGACCTCCTGGAGACCCAGTACTTC. As protein: CASSRAGDLLETQYF.

V is TRBV12-5 and J is TRBJ2-5, with 14 positions matching TRBD2. V was clipped by 2 bases and J by 5 bases; unmatched bases: 7. In germline, CDR1 is LGHNT, CDR2 FRNRAP. The CDR3 spans 17 residues. The chain's CDR3 is CASGLFSWTSGRETQYF. The CDR3, as DNA: TGTGCTAGTGGTTTGTTCTCTTGGACTAGCGGGAGGGAGACCCAGTACTTC.

V gene TRBV5-5 combines with J gene TRBJ2-7; no clear D. Germline V gene lookup returns CDR1 SGHKS and CDR2 YYEKEE (reference sequence). V lost 1 base, J lost 5 bases, and 22 bases lay in between. The CDR3 has 17 residues. CDR3 sequence (DNA): TGTGCCAGCAGCTTGCTCGCATTTCGTGGCACAAGCAACGAGCAGTACTTC. Amino acid sequence: CASSLLAFRGTSNEQYF.

CDR3 nucleotide sequence: TGCGCCAGCAGCCTAGGACTAGCGGGAGACGAGCAGTACTTC. This gives the protein CASSLGLAGDEQYF. This chain connects TRBV10-2 to TRBJ2-7; 13 bases line up with TRBD2. Trimming removed 6 bases from V and 5 bases from J; junction bases left unmatched: 4. The germline CDR1 and CDR2 sequences are WSHSY and SAAADI. The length of the CDR3 is 14 residues.

This sequence joins TRBV11-2 and TRBJ2-5, with D possibly being TRBD1 (6 bases). Germline CDR1 is SGHAT and CDR2 is FQNNGV. The V end lost 5 bases, the J end lost 4 bases, and 17 bases lay between the germline ends. CDR3 size: 15 residues. This CDR3 is CASSLLRGGGETQYF. CDR3 nucleotide sequence: TGTGCCAGCAGCCTATTGAGAGGGGGTGGAGAGACCCAGTACTTC. The full variable domain, with the rest looked up from reference TRBV11-2 and TRBJ2-5, is EAGVAQSPRYKIIEKRQSVAFWCNPISGHATLYWYQQILGQGPKLLIQFQNNGVVDDSQLPKDRFSAERLKGVDSTLKIQPAKLEDSAVYLCASSLLRGGGETQYFGPGTRLLVL.

The chain employs TRBV10-1 and TRBJ2-1, with D possibly being TRBD2 (5 bases). The CDR3 is made up of 15 amino acids. Germline lookup yields CDR1 WNHNN and CDR2 SYGVQD (reference sequence). V shed 3 bases and J shed 6 bases, with 15 bases lying between them. The CDR3 loop is CASSDGGSSGNEQFF. The CDR3 DNA reads as TGCGCCAGCAGTGACGGTGGGAGTTCGGGCAATGAGCAGTTCTTC.